The present T cell receptor beta chain was sequenced within a study of cytomegalovirus exposure and HLA in healthy donors. Study information: In a later analysis, it was reported that the 110 or so validation repertoires had been produced on the same platform as the roughly 700 repertoires belonging to the first cohort. Study findings and constraints: It was reportedly the case that the classifier diagnosed cytomegalovirus status with high specificity and sensitivity. Overall, some 160 TCR beta chains were annotated as cytomegalovirus-associated. Three chains linked to CMV were shown in vitro to be specific for CMV antigens.

In the case of this clone: Its cognate antigen is unknown.

Germline CDR1 and CDR2: MNHEY and SVGAGI. The junction had 12 bases not matched to a gene; V was cut back by 7 bases and J by 9 bases. The CDR3 length is 15 residues. Assay used: immunoSEQ multiplex PCR; TCRdb lists only in-frame clones, some missing. The table records some 130,000 clones, roughly 89% of them present only once. The sequence was obtained from a woman aged 18-29 years in good health and CMV-seronegative. The sequencing sample was made of PBMCs. The chain has TRBV6-5 and TRBJ2-1; TRBD1 matches at 10 bases. CDR3 DNA: TGTGCCAGCACCGAGACAGGGGGCGCGTTTGGTGAGCAGTTCTTC. Translation gives CASTETGGAFGEQFF.